The rows below give T cell receptor beta chains drawn from one sample of a study of follicular helper T cells after annual influenza vaccination. TCRdb's table, derived via immunoSEQ multiplex PCR, lists solely in-frame clones and lacks some. This table has some 5,600 clones, roughly 84% appearing once. This specimen was CXCR5+ CD38- circulating T follicular helper cells from blood, taken 7 days after influenza vaccination. The receptors stem from an adult who received the influenza vaccine. Both conserved end residues are part of each CDR3. D genes are given only for firm matches. Size is omitted from some rows. Given values are once, few, many or a class for expanded clones.

>.|TRBV9|TRBD1|TRBJ1-3
CASSFGTENTIYF
TGTGCCAGCAGCTTCGGGACAGAAAACACCATATATTTT
>.|TRBV29-1|TRBD1|TRBJ2-7
CSVATGTGTLYEQYF
TGCAGCGTGGCGACCGGGACAGGGACCCTCTACGAGCAGTACTTC
>.|TRBV9|.|TRBJ1-1
CASSVDGNTEAFF
TGTGCCAGCAGCGTAGACGGGAACACTGAAGCTTTCTTT
>.|TRBV18|TRBD2|TRBJ2-7
CASSQREDYEQYF
TGTGCCAGCTCACAGCGGGAAGACTACGAGCAGTACTTC
>once|TRBV10-2|TRBD2|TRBJ2-5
CASRGLAGETQYF
TGCGCCAGCCGGGGACTAGCGGGGGAGACCCAGTACTTC
>.|TRBV28|.|TRBJ1-2
CASSQTPPSNGYTF
TGTGCCAGCAGTCAAACCCCTCCGAGCAACGGCTACACCTTC
>few|TRBV14|.|TRBJ2-4
CASSQAAWVIQYF
TGTGCCAGCAGCCAAGCGGCGTGGGTCATTCAGTACTTC
>.|TRBV5-4|TRBD2|TRBJ2-5
CASSMGLAGLETQYF
TGTGCCAGCAGCATGGGACTAGCGGGGCTAGAGACCCAGTACTTC
>.|TRBV29-1|.|TRBJ1-1
CSVAKGLEAFF
TGCAGCGTTGCTAAGGGGCTTGAAGCTTTCTTT
>.|TRBV11-2|.|TRBJ2-5
CASSLGQGWETQYF
TGTGCCAGCAGCTTAGGTCAAGGGTGGGAGACCCAGTACTTC
>.|TRBV6-1|.|TRBJ1-3
CASGFGAGNTIYF
TGTGCCAGCGGATTCGGGGCTGGAAACACCATATATTTT
>.|TRBV10-3|.|TRBJ2-2
CATTDKPNTGELFF
TGTGCCACCACAGACAAGCCGAACACCGGGGAGCTGTTTTTT
>.|TRBV29-1|TRBD1|TRBJ1-4
CSVRRGSNEKLFF
TGCAGCGTGCGCAGGGGGTCGAATGAAAAACTGTTTTTT
>.|TRBV10-3|.|TRBJ1-3
CAISEAGVSGNTIYF
TGTGCCATCAGTGAGGCGGGGGTATCTGGAAACACCATATATTTT
>.|TRBV15|.|TRBJ2-7
CATSRDLTDYEQYF
TGTGCCACCAGCAGAGATCTTACTGACTACGAGCAGTACTTC
>.|TRBV6-5|.|TRBJ2-5
CASMGAWETQYF
TGTGCCAGCATGGGGGCTTGGGAGACCCAGTACTTC
>.|TRBV28|.|TRBJ1-2
CAMRGDYGYTF
TGTGCCATGCGGGGGGACTATGGCTACACCTTC
>once|TRBV19|TRBD1|TRBJ1-1
CASSTSTGQMNTEAFF
TGTGCCAGTAGTACCTCGACAGGGCAAATGAACACTGAAGCTTTCTTT
>.|TRBV5-4|TRBD2|TRBJ2-7
CASSLESGTSYEQYF
TGTGCCAGCAGCTTGGAGAGCGGGACGTCCTACGAGCAGTACTTC
>.|TRBV30|.|TRBJ2-4
CASTSGGKGDIQYF
TGTGCCTCAACCAGTGGGGGCAAAGGTGACATTCAGTACTTC
>.|TRBV7-2|.|TRBJ1-3
CASSSGRLSSGNTIYF
TGTGCCAGCAGCTCGGGACGTCTCTCCTCTGGAAACACCATATATTTT
>once|TRBV28|TRBD1|TRBJ1-2
CASRRRQGANYGYTF
TGTGCCAGCAGGCGCCGACAGGGAGCTAACTATGGCTACACCTTC
>.|TRBV13|.|TRBJ2-5
CASSLGRGEETQYF
TGTGCCAGCAGCTTAGGCCGCGGGGAAGAGACCCAGTACTTC
>.|TRBV9|.|TRBJ2-3
CASSLGPDTQYF
TGTGCCAGCAGCCTCGGGCCAGATACGCAGTATTTT
>.|TRBV18|TRBD2|TRBJ2-3
CASSSPTSGGSTDTQYF
TGTGCCAGCTCATCCCCGACTAGCGGGGGTAGCACAGATACGCAGTATTTT
>.|TRBV7-3|.|TRBJ2-2
CASSPGTENTGELFF
TGTGCCAGCAGCCCAGGGACTGAGAACACCGGGGAGCTGTTTTTT
>.|TRBV6-1|TRBD1|TRBJ2-7
CASSGTGKSYEQYF
TGTGCCAGCAGTGGGACAGGGAAGTCCTACGAGCAGTACTTC
>.|TRBV10-1|.|TRBJ2-3
CASSRGRTDTQYF
TGCGCCAGCAGCCGGGGCCGCACAGATACGCAGTATTTT
>.|TRBV29-1|TRBD2|TRBJ2-7
CSVRPSSGRTNEQYF
TGCAGCGTTCGACCCTCTAGCGGGAGAACGAACGAGCAGTACTTC
>.|TRBV4-3|.|TRBJ2-3
CLSTDTQYF
TGCCTAAGCACAGATACGCAGTATTTT
>once|TRBV14|TRBD2|TRBJ2-3
CASSQFPLAAGGYTDTQYF
TGTGCCAGCAGCCAATTCCCCCTCGCAGCGGGGGGGTACACAGATACGCAGTATTTT
>.|TRBV11-3|TRBD1|TRBJ1-1
CASSQGQGLISEAFF
TGTGCCAGCAGCCAGGGACAGGGTCTTATCTCTGAAGCTTTCTTT
>.|TRBV2|.|TRBJ1-2
CASSELDNGYTF
TGTGCCAGCAGTGAATTGGATAATGGCTACACCTTC
>.|TRBV6-1|.|TRBJ1-1
CASSEVGAAFF
TGTGCCAGCAGTGAAGTGGGGGCGGCTTTCTTT
>.|TRBV4-2|.|TRBJ2-1
CASSHFRDPPYNEQFF
TGTGCCAGCAGCCATTTCCGGGACCCACCTTACAATGAGCAGTTCTTC
>.|TRBV7-9|.|TRBJ1-3
CASNSPGGSGNTIYF
TGTGCCAGCAACTCTCCCGGGGGATCTGGAAACACTATATATTTT
>.|TRBV5-5|TRBD2|TRBJ2-3
CASSDGLADTDTQYF
TGTGCCAGCAGCGACGGACTAGCGGACACAGATACGCAGTATTTT
>once|TRBV4-3|TRBD2|TRBJ2-1
CASSQGGTRSYNEQFF
TGCGCCAGCAGCCAAGGGGGGACTAGATCCTACAATGAGCAGTTCTTC
>once|TRBV15|.|TRBJ2-1
CATSRDRFGGGAYFF
.
>.|TRBV5-1|.|TRBJ2-7
CASSMAGTYEQYF
TGCGCCAGCAGCATGGCGGGCACCTACGAGCAGTACTTC
>.|TRBV5-4|.|TRBJ2-2
CASSRDFDGELFF
TGTGCCAGCAGTCGGGACTTTGACGGGGAGCTGTTTTTT
>.|TRBV27|.|TRBJ1-2
CASSPGINYGYTF
TGTGCCAGCAGTCCGGGGATAAACTATGGCTACACCTTC
>.|TRBV18|TRBD2|TRBJ2-1
CASSPLAGGYNEQFF
TGTGCCAGCTCACCACTAGCGGGGGGCTACAATGAGCAGTTCTTC
>.|TRBV5-1|TRBD1|TRBJ1-4
CASSLGVDRGREKLFF
TGCGCCAGCAGCTTGGGTGTCGACAGGGGGAGGGAAAAACTGTTTTTT
>once|TRBV9|.|TRBJ1-1
CASSVAGRATEAFF
TGTGCCAGCAGCGTAGCGGGGAGAGCGACTGAAGCTTTCTTT
>.|TRBV30|.|TRBJ2-1
CAWSEFGGGPYNEQFF
TGTGCCTGGAGCGAGTTTGGCGGGGGCCCTTACAATGAGCAGTTCTTC
>.|TRBV28|.|TRBJ2-1
CASTSWAVSYNEQFF
TGTGCCAGCACCTCATGGGCAGTCTCCTACAATGAGCAGTTCTTC
>.|TRBV2|.|TRBJ1-4
CASSFSGKLFF
TGTGCCAGCAGCTTTAGTGGAAAACTGTTTTTT
>.|TRBV2|.|TRBJ1-2
CASSADLGANYGYTF
TGTGCCAGCAGTGCAGACCTCGGGGCTAACTATGGCTACACCTTC
>.|TRBV5-1|.|TRBJ2-3
CASSDLTRSTDTQYF
TGCGCCAGCAGCGACCTAACGAGGAGCACAGATACGCAGTATTTT
>once|TRBV5-6|TRBD2|TRBJ2-1
CASSLAGAGGPREQFF
TGTGCCAGCAGCTTGGCGGGAGCGGGAGGGCCAAGGGAGCAGTTCTTC
>once|TRBV28|TRBD1|TRBJ2-2
CASSTPGGWDTGELFF
TGTGCCAGCAGTACCCCAGGGGGCTGGGACACCGGGGAGCTGTTTTTT
>.|TRBV7-2|.|TRBJ2-3
CASTRSSGRGEYTQYF
TGTGCCAGCACCAGAAGTTCAGGGCGGGGAGAGTATACGCAGTATTTT
>.|TRBV19|.|TRBJ1-2
CASMEGRWIGYTF
TGTGCCAGTATGGAGGGGCGCTGGATTGGTTACACCTTC
>.|TRBV19|.|TRBJ2-2
CAVASLGGTGELFF
TGTGCCGTGGCCTCATTGGGGGGTACCGGGGAGCTGTTTTTT
>.|TRBV9|.|TRBJ1-2
CASSAGTTTNYGYTF
TGTGCCAGCAGCGCCGGGACAACAACTAACTATGGCTACACCTTC
>.|TRBV7-6|.|TRBJ2-1
CASSLVDSHEQFF
TGTGCCAGCAGCTTAGTGGATAGTCATGAGCAGTTCTTC
>once|TRBV5-1|TRBD2|TRBJ2-6
CASSLAIGEGFSGANVLTF
TGCGCCAGCAGCTTGGCAATCGGGGAGGGTTTCTCTGGGGCCAACGTCCTGACTTTC
>.|TRBV7-9|.|TRBJ1-3
CASSLEGLAMSSGNTIYF
TGTGCCAGCAGCTTAGAAGGTTTGGCGATGAGCTCTGGAAACACCATATATTTT